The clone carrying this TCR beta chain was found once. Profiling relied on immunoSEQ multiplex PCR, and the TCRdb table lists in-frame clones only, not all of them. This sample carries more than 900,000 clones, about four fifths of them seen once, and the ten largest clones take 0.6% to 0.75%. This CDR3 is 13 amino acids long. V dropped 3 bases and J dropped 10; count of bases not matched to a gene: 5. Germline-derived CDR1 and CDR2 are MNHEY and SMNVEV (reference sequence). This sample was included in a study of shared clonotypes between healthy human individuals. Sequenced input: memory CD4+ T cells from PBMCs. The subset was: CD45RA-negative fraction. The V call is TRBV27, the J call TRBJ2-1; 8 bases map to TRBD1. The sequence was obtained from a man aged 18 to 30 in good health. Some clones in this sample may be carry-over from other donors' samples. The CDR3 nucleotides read TGTGCCAGCAGTTTGACAGGGGTAGGGGAGCAGTTCTTC. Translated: CASSLTGVGEQFF.